Listed below are T cell receptor beta chains from one sample, sequenced in a study of blood T cell repertoires in COVID-19. TCRdb's table, derived via immunoSEQ multiplex PCR, lists solely in-frame clones and lacks some. The sample contains 80,000 to 90,000 clones, about 85% of which appear only once. The sample taken for sequencing was peripheral blood. The receptor source for this set is a woman at least 80 years old with COVID-19, enrolled during active disease. Both conserved end residues are part of each CDR3. The order of the fields is CDR3 length, clone size, D gene, J gene, V gene, CDR3 protein. D genes are given only for firm matches. Size tells how often a clone was seen (once, few, many) or the class of an expanded clone, and some rows leave it out.

CDR3 length: 11; clone size: -; D gene: -; J gene: TRBJ2-3; V gene: TRBV6-4; CDR3 protein: CASSHLDTQYF
CDR3 length: 15; clone size: -; D gene: -; J gene: TRBJ1-1; V gene: TRBV7-9; CDR3 protein: CASSFLDGVNTEAFF
CDR3 length: 12; clone size: few; D gene: -; J gene: TRBJ1-1; V gene: TRBV5-1; CDR3 protein: CASRRQNTEAFF
CDR3 length: 16; clone size: once; D gene: TRBD1; J gene: TRBJ1-3; V gene: TRBV18; CDR3 protein: CASSPLQGAKGNTIYF
CDR3 length: 18; clone size: -; D gene: TRBD2; J gene: TRBJ2-7; V gene: TRBV18; CDR3 protein: CASSPLGAGTSGNYEQYF
CDR3 length: 14; clone size: -; D gene: -; J gene: TRBJ2-7; V gene: TRBV28; CDR3 protein: CASSNPPAYNEQYF
CDR3 length: 12; clone size: few; D gene: -; J gene: TRBJ1-2; V gene: TRBV4-2; CDR3 protein: CASSQDRDRLYF
CDR3 length: 12; clone size: -; D gene: TRBD2; J gene: TRBJ2-7; V gene: TRBV7-2; CDR3 protein: CASSLGGGEQYF
CDR3 length: 14; clone size: -; D gene: -; J gene: TRBJ2-5; V gene: TRBV6-1; CDR3 protein: CASRTTQGAGAQYF
CDR3 length: 12; clone size: -; D gene: -; J gene: TRBJ1-1; V gene: TRBV15; CDR3 protein: CATSRLHTEAFF
CDR3 length: 15; clone size: -; D gene: -; J gene: TRBJ1-2; V gene: TRBV19; CDR3 protein: CASSAPSRAYYGYTF
CDR3 length: 16; clone size: few; D gene: TRBD1; J gene: TRBJ1-5; V gene: TRBV18; CDR3 protein: CASSRTGGGLHQPQHF
CDR3 length: 18; clone size: -; D gene: TRBD2; J gene: TRBJ2-2; V gene: TRBV6-2/TRBV6-3; CDR3 protein: CASSLLRLAGVWTGELFF
CDR3 length: 15; clone size: -; D gene: TRBD1; J gene: TRBJ1-1; V gene: TRBV27; CDR3 protein: CASSISQTGGTEAFF
CDR3 length: 12; clone size: -; D gene: TRBD1; J gene: TRBJ1-2; V gene: TRBV15; CDR3 protein: CATSRSGTVFTF
CDR3 length: 12; clone size: -; D gene: -; J gene: TRBJ2-7; V gene: TRBV29-1; CDR3 protein: CSVLSGGYEQYF
CDR3 length: 14; clone size: few; D gene: -; J gene: TRBJ2-2; V gene: TRBV2; CDR3 protein: CASRVGVFTGELFF
CDR3 length: 12; clone size: -; D gene: -; J gene: TRBJ2-5; V gene: TRBV24-1; CDR3 protein: CATSAQQETQYF
CDR3 length: 16; clone size: -; D gene: TRBD1; J gene: TRBJ1-6; V gene: TRBV19; CDR3 protein: CASSIRQGGGGSPLHF
CDR3 length: 14; clone size: -; D gene: -; J gene: TRBJ2-1; V gene: TRBV5-1; CDR3 protein: CASSLGDYLGEQFF
CDR3 length: 14; clone size: few; D gene: TRBD2; J gene: TRBJ2-1; V gene: TRBV6-2/TRBV6-3; CDR3 protein: CASSKTSGSNEQFF
CDR3 length: 17; clone size: -; D gene: TRBD1; J gene: TRBJ1-2; V gene: TRBV9; CDR3 protein: CASSVGRQGTTSHGYTF
CDR3 length: 16; clone size: -; D gene: TRBD1; J gene: TRBJ2-7; V gene: TRBV27; CDR3 protein: CASSDQYRGWTYEQYF
CDR3 length: 15; clone size: -; D gene: -; J gene: TRBJ2-2; V gene: TRBV27; CDR3 protein: CASSLWQGLTGELFF
CDR3 length: 16; clone size: -; D gene: TRBD2; J gene: TRBJ2-3; V gene: TRBV5-1; CDR3 protein: CASSLRLAPGTDTQYF
CDR3 length: 16; clone size: once; D gene: TRBD2; J gene: TRBJ2-1; V gene: TRBV19; CDR3 protein: CASRPTQAGTYNEQFF
CDR3 length: 17; clone size: -; D gene: TRBD2; J gene: TRBJ2-3; V gene: TRBV18; CDR3 protein: CASSRGFSGSPPDTQYF
CDR3 length: 16; clone size: few; D gene: -; J gene: TRBJ1-2; V gene: TRBV27; CDR3 protein: CASSLGRGAPLYGYTF
CDR3 length: 16; clone size: once; D gene: -; J gene: TRBJ1-3; V gene: TRBV30; CDR3 protein: CAWSGDRTFSGNTIYF
CDR3 length: 15; clone size: -; D gene: TRBD2; J gene: TRBJ2-1; V gene: TRBV7-3; CDR3 protein: CASSLVSSGRHEQFF
CDR3 length: 12; clone size: -; D gene: -; J gene: TRBJ2-5; V gene: TRBV29-1; CDR3 protein: CSVDPGVETQYF
CDR3 length: 15; clone size: -; D gene: -; J gene: TRBJ1-1; V gene: TRBV20-1; CDR3 protein: CSASGLGRRNTEAFF
CDR3 length: 13; clone size: -; D gene: TRBD2; J gene: TRBJ2-1; V gene: TRBV2; CDR3 protein: CASMERGIYEQFF
CDR3 length: 13; clone size: -; D gene: TRBD2; J gene: TRBJ2-7; V gene: TRBV7-6; CDR3 protein: CASSSGTSGTWDF
CDR3 length: 13; clone size: few; D gene: TRBD1; J gene: TRBJ1-1; V gene: TRBV12-3/TRBV12-4; CDR3 protein: CASTKQGATEAFF
CDR3 length: 16; clone size: -; D gene: -; J gene: TRBJ2-3; V gene: TRBV29-1; CDR3 protein: CSVDPRGGGTTDTQYF
CDR3 length: 16; clone size: -; D gene: TRBD2; J gene: TRBJ2-1; V gene: TRBV9; CDR3 protein: CASSALAGSSYNEQFF
CDR3 length: 13; clone size: -; D gene: -; J gene: TRBJ2-3; V gene: TRBV7-8; CDR3 protein: CASSFVFSDTQYF
CDR3 length: 15; clone size: -; D gene: TRBD2; J gene: TRBJ2-7; V gene: TRBV19; CDR3 protein: CASSISTSGVYEQYF
CDR3 length: 11; clone size: -; D gene: -; J gene: TRBJ2-5; V gene: TRBV20-1; CDR3 protein: CSATGLETQYF
CDR3 length: 15; clone size: once; D gene: TRBD2; J gene: TRBJ2-3; V gene: TRBV29-1; CDR3 protein: CSVEGGLAGGDTQYF
CDR3 length: 15; clone size: -; D gene: -; J gene: TRBJ1-2; V gene: TRBV14; CDR3 protein: CASSQLLAGNYGYTF
CDR3 length: 14; clone size: -; D gene: -; J gene: TRBJ2-7; V gene: TRBV6-5; CDR3 protein: CASSYYTGRNEQYF
CDR3 length: 15; clone size: -; D gene: -; J gene: TRBJ1-5; V gene: TRBV6-1; CDR3 protein: CASSEVGVFNQPQHF
CDR3 length: 13; clone size: -; D gene: -; J gene: TRBJ1-3; V gene: TRBV6-5; CDR3 protein: CASSWSTGNTIYF
CDR3 length: 16; clone size: once; D gene: TRBD2; J gene: TRBJ2-7; V gene: TRBV10-3; CDR3 protein: CAISEGLAGASYEQYF
CDR3 length: 17; clone size: -; D gene: -; J gene: TRBJ2-1; V gene: TRBV7-6; CDR3 protein: CASSFPALGGGNNEQFF